Listed below are T cell receptor beta chains from one sample, sequenced in a study of blood T cell repertoires in COVID-19. Assay: immunoSEQ multiplex PCR; the TCRdb copy retains only in-frame clones and omits some. Counted here are some 150,000 clones, around 81% occurring once; the ten biggest clones make up more than 7.5%. Input material: peripheral blood. All receptors derive from a woman between 55 and 75 years old with active or convalescent COVID-19. The CDR3 runs from the conserved cysteine through the conserved F or W. A D gene is named only where the DNA matches it firmly. A row's size may be missing; if present it is once, few, many or a size class.

d_gene | j_gene | v_gene | abundance | CDR3aa | CDR3nt
NA | TRBJ2-1 | TRBV5-5 | NA | CASSAGLGSYNEQFF | TGTGCCAGCAGCGCGGGACTTGGCTCCTACAATGAGCAGTTCTTC
NA | TRBJ2-1 | TRBV5-8 | NA | CASSGGFTHLNEQFF | TGTGCCAGCAGCGGCGGGTTTACCCATCTCAATGAGCAGTTCTTC
TRBD2 | TRBJ2-1 | TRBV14 | NA | CASSQIGLAGAHEQFF | TGTGCCAGCAGCCAAATAGGGCTAGCGGGAGCCCATGAGCAGTTCTTC
NA | TRBJ1-1 | TRBV18 | NA | CASSLLQVEGIRPEAFF | TGTGCCAGCTCACTTCTCCAGGTGGAGGGGATACGGCCTGAAGCTTTCTTT
NA | TRBJ2-1 | TRBV18 | NA | CASSLDMSSYNEQFF | TGTGCCAGCTCACTCGACATGAGCTCCTACAATGAGCAGTTCTTC
NA | TRBJ2-6 | TRBV21-1 | NA | CASSRTSGDSSGANVLTF | TGTGCCAGCAGCCGGACTAGCGGGGATAGCTCTGGGGCCAACGTCCTGACTTTC
NA | TRBJ1-2 | TRBV9 | NA | CASSADPRGGYGYTF | TGTGCCAGCAGCGCCGACCCCAGGGGTGGGTACGGCTACACCTTC
NA | TRBJ1-3 | TRBV5-1 | NA | CASSPDSSSGNTIYF | TGCGCCAGCAGCCCGGACAGTAGCTCTGGAAACACCATATATTTT
TRBD2 | TRBJ2-1 | TRBV4-2 | NA | CASSQVLAGAEQFF | TGTGCCAGCAGCCAAGTACTAGCGGGAGCTGAGCAGTTCTTC
NA | TRBJ2-2 | TRBV2 | NA | CASSRQVTGELFF | TGTGCCAGCAGCCGACAGGTCACCGGGGAGCTGTTTTTT
NA | TRBJ2-5 | TRBV4-1 | NA | CASSQEAQGGETQYF | TGCGCCAGCAGCCAAGAGGCACAGGGAGGGGAGACCCAGTACTTC
TRBD1 | TRBJ1-2 | TRBV4-1 | NA | CASSQDLPKDRAYGYTF | TGCGCCAGCAGCCAAGATCTTCCTAAGGACAGGGCCTATGGCTACACCTTC
TRBD2 | TRBJ2-1 | TRBV6-5 | once | CASSSRLAGNNNEQFF | TGTGCCAGCAGTTCCAGACTAGCGGGAAATAACAATGAGCAGTTCTTC
TRBD1 | TRBJ1-1 | TRBV5-5 | NA | CASSLAEGGEAFF | TGTGCCAGCAGCTTGGCCGAAGGGGGCGAAGCTTTCTTT
NA | TRBJ1-2 | TRBV19 | few | CATKTRPNYGYTF | TGTGCCACCAAGACAAGACCTAACTATGGCTACACCTTC
TRBD1 | TRBJ1-6 | TRBV2 | NA | CASKPGQNSPLHF | TGTGCCAGCAAACCGGGACAGAATTCACCCCTCCACTTT
NA | TRBJ1-1 | TRBV2 | NA | CATKTANTEAFF | TGTGCCACCAAGACAGCGAACACTGAAGCTTTCTTT
NA | TRBJ2-1 | TRBV29-1 | NA | CSWRGLSNNEQFF | TGCAGCTGGAGGGGGCTTTCCAACAATGAGCAGTTCTTC
TRBD1 | TRBJ2-1 | TRBV27 | NA | CASSLLQGANNEQFF | TGTGCCAGCAGTCTACTACAGGGGGCCAACAATGAGCAGTTCTTC
NA | TRBJ1-5 | TRBV19 | few | CASNLGEDLKPQHF | TGTGCCAGTAACTTAGGGGAAGACTTAAAGCCCCAGCATTTT
NA | TRBJ2-5 | TRBV28 | NA | CASSSTSQETQYF | TGTGCCAGCAGTTCTACTAGTCAAGAGACCCAGTACTTC
TRBD1 | TRBJ1-2 | TRBV5-4 | NA | CASTTNLDRGDTF | TGTGCCAGCACTACTAATTTGGACAGGGGTGATACCTTC
TRBD1 | TRBJ1-6 | TRBV10-3 | once | CAISEPGTGHNSPLHF | TGTGCCATCAGTGAGCCAGGGACAGGTCATAATTCACCCCTCCACTTT
NA | TRBJ2-1 | TRBV9 | NA | CASSEAAGSYNEQFF | TGTGCCAGCAGCGAAGCGGCAGGCTCCTACAATGAGCAGTTCTTC
TRBD2 | TRBJ2-2 | TRBV18 | NA | CASSQLAGINTGELFF | TGTGCCAGCTCACAACTAGCGGGGATTAACACCGGGGAGCTGTTTTTT
TRBD1 | TRBJ2-3 | TRBV7-9 | NA | CASSRTATRGDTQYF | TGTGCCAGCAGCCGGACCGCTACCAGGGGGGATACGCAGTATTTT
TRBD1 | TRBJ1-2 | TRBV2 | NA | CASSQTGEDGYTF | TGTGCCAGCAGCCAGACAGGGGAAGATGGCTACACCTTC
TRBD1 | TRBJ1-1 | TRBV5-1 | NA | CASSLPGTGLPEAFF | TGCGCCAGCAGCTTGCCTGGGACAGGGCTTCCTGAAGCTTTCTTT
TRBD1 | TRBJ2-3 | TRBV7-2 | NA | CASSKDRGLTDTQYF | TGTGCCAGCAGCAAGGACAGGGGACTCACAGATACGCAGTATTTT
NA | TRBJ1-4 | TRBV19 | few | CASSIGAGRFNEKLFF | TGTGCCAGTAGTATCGGGGCGGGACGGTTTAATGAAAAACTGTTTTTT
TRBD1 | TRBJ1-6 | TRBV5-1 | NA | CASTQDRAKPLHF | TGCGCCAGCACCCAGGACAGGGCTAAACCCCTCCACTTT
TRBD2 | TRBJ2-3 | TRBV4-1 | few | CASEAGDTDTQYF | TGCGCCAGCGAGGCGGGGGACACAGATACGCAGTATTTT
NA | TRBJ1-1 | TRBV19 | NA | CASSIPGRDTEAFF | TGTGCCAGTAGTATTCCGGGGAGGGACACTGAAGCTTTCTTT
NA | TRBJ1-1 | TRBV10-1 | few | CASSRKNTEAFF | TGCGCCAGCAGCAGAAAGAACACTGAAGCTTTCTTT
TRBD1 | TRBJ2-2 | TRBV19 | many | CASSFGTVNTGELFF | TGTGCCAGTAGTTTCGGGACAGTGAACACCGGGGAGCTGTTTTTT
NA | TRBJ2-6 | TRBV28 | NA | CASSSSGSGANVLTF | TGTGCCAGCAGTTCGTCGGGCTCTGGGGCCAACGTCCTGACTTTC
TRBD2 | TRBJ2-5 | TRBV3-1/TRBV3-2 | NA | CASRGGGARETQYF | TGTGCCAGCAGAGGCGGGGGGGCAAGAGAGACCCAGTACTTC
TRBD2 | TRBJ2-1 | TRBV6-2/TRBV6-3 | NA | CASSHTGGYNEQFF | TGTGCCAGCAGCCATACGGGAGGGTACAATGAGCAGTTCTTC
NA | TRBJ1-6 | TRBV7-9 | NA | CASSLDGDSPLHF | TGTGCCAGCAGCTTAGACGGGGACTCCCCCCTCCACTTT
NA | TRBJ1-1 | TRBV5-1 | once | CASSLRPRGGTEAFF | TGCGCCAGCAGCTTAAGACCCCGAGGCGGCACTGAAGCTTTCTTT